Below are 20 T cell receptor beta chains sequenced from a single sample in a study of CD8+CD57+ T cells in acquired aplastic anemia. The template used for profiling TCR beta VDJ and CDR3 was genomic DNA. MiXCR was run by TCRdb on the reads, yielding one entry per CDR3 protein. This sample has under 250,000 distinct CDR3 sequences, with approximately 35% found just once. Sequencing was performed on sorted CD4+, CD8+, or CD8+CD57+ T cells (not recorded which) from PBMCs. The receptors come from a human donor in good health, serving as a control.

A word on this clonotype: One end of the junction varies from germline; a read error may be responsible. The genes are TRBV11-2 and TRBJ2-7; 7 bases align to TRBD1. This CDR3 comprises 15 residues. CDR1 is SGHAT, CDR2 FQNNGV, per germline. CDR3 in DNA: TGTGTCAGCAGCCCGCGACAGGGAAGCTCCTACGAGCAGTACTTC. Translation: CVSSPRQGSSYEQYF. Supplemented by reference TRBV11-2 and TRBJ2-7, the full variable domain reads EAGVAQSPRYKIIEKRQSVAFWCNPISGHATLYWYQQILGQGPKLLIQFQNNGVVDDSQLPKDRFSAERLKGVDSTLKIQPAKLEDSAVYLCVSSPRQGSSYEQYFGPGTRLTVT.

This clonotype was seen many times. The V gene is TRBV29-1, the J gene TRBJ1-1; unclear D gene. CDR3 length equals 14 residues. The germline gives CDR1 SQVTM, CDR2 ANQGSEA. V gave up 4 bases and J gave up 6 bases, with 18 bases separating them. This CDR3 is CSVVPGTSYAEAFF. The CDR3 bases are TGCAGCGTTGTTCCCGGCACATCGTACGCTGAAGCTTTCTTT. The complete variable domain, with remaining parts taken from reference TRBV29-1 and TRBJ1-1, reads SAVISQKPSRDICQRGTSLTIQCQVDSQVTMMFWYRQQPGQSLTLIATANQGSEATYESGFVIDKFPISRPNLTFSTLTVSNMSPEDSSIYLCSVVPGTSYAEAFFGQGTRLTVV.

In this sample, this clonotype turned up many times. The chain has TRBV2 and TRBJ2-5; TRBD2 matches at 8 bases. Looked up from germline, CDR1 is SNHLY and CDR2 is FYNNEI. The J segment lost 4 bases and the V segment lost 6 bases, leaving 1 base of the junction unmatched. This CDR3 spans 12 amino acids. The CDR3 here is CASSTSGETQYF. Written as DNA, the CDR3 is TGTGCCAGCAGCACTAGCGGAGAGACCCAGTACTTC.

This clonotype was detected ten times or more. This chain uses TRBV10-3 with TRBJ1-2, with 7 bases that match TRBD1. The CDR3 totals 15 residues. Looked up from germline, CDR1 is ENHRY and CDR2 is SYGVKD. Trimming took 4 bases from V and 7 from J; bases not matched to a gene: 12. The CDR3 spells CAISGQGGPILGYTF. Written as DNA, the CDR3 is TGTGCCATCAGTGGACAGGGAGGGCCTATTCTTGGCTACACCTTC.

This chain joins TRBV7-8 and TRBJ1-6; D remains ambiguous. CDR3 length: 17 residues. Trimming left V 5 bases short and J 11 bases short, with 25 bases between. Germline assignment: CDR1 SGHVS and CDR2 FQNEAQ. The CDR3 bases are TGTGCCAGCAGCCCGCAGTTGACCCGCGGGTCGGGAACACCCCTCCACTTT. This codes for CASSPQLTRGSGTPLHF. The entire variable domain, with the rest obtained from reference TRBV7-8 and TRBJ1-6, is as follows: GAGVSQSPRYKVAKRGQDVALRCDPISGHVSLFWYQQALGQGPEFLTYFQNEAQLDKSGLPSDRFFAERPEGSVSTLKIQRTQQEDSAVYLCASSPQLTRGSGTPLHFGNGTRLTVT.

This clonotype was observed a few times. The chain employs TRBV10-3 and TRBJ1-1; D gene ambiguous. The germline V gene encodes CDR1 ENHRY and CDR2 SYGVKD. V was shortened by 10 bases and J by 3 bases, with 21 bases between the two germline ends. This CDR3 spans 15 amino acids. The CDR3: CASSPVRGKDTEAFF. The DNA for the CDR3 is TGTGCCAGCAGCCCCGTGAGAGGGAAGGACACTGAAGCTTTCTTT.

This clonotype showed up many times. The chain recombines TRBV7-9 with TRBJ1-5, with D uncertain. The germline V gene has CDR1 SEHNR and CDR2 FQNEAQ (reference sequence). V was trimmed by 1 base and J by 6 bases, leaving 4 bases between them. CDR3 size: 12 residues. The CDR3, as DNA: TGTGCCAGCAGCTTAGGAGTTCAGCCCCAGCATTTT. Translation gives CASSLGVQPQHF.

In its sample, this clonotype was seen many times. V usage is TRBV3-1 and J usage is TRBJ2-7; TRBD1 agrees at 7 bases. With 2 bases clipped from V and 7 bases from J, the junction kept 8 bases outside the gene matches. Germline-derived CDR1 and CDR2 are LGHDT and YNNKEL (reference sequence). The CDR3 consists of 14 residues. As DNA, the CDR3 is TGTGCCAGCAGCCAATCCGGGACAGCCCGGGAGCAGTACTTC. It encodes CASSQSGTAREQYF.

About this clonotype itself: The junction differs from germline at one of its ends, possibly a read error. This chain connects TRBV5-4 to TRBJ2-3, with 8 bases aligning to TRBD1. CDR3 length equals 16 residues. CDR1 and CDR2 (germline): SGHNT, YYREEE (reference sequence). The CDR3 nucleotides read TGTGCCAGCGGCTTCCCAGCAGGGGGCGGTACAGATACGCAGTATTTT. Translating gives CASGFPAGGGTDTQYF.

This clonotype was observed a handful of times. Sequence at one end of the junction differs from germline and may be a read error. The V gene is TRBV10-3, the J gene TRBJ1-5; D ambiguous. Germline values: CDR1 ENHRY, CDR2 SYGVKD. The CDR3 loop spans 18 amino acids. CDR3 sequence reads: CASSTLSRLEGRIQPQHF. As DNA, the CDR3 is TGTGCCAGCAGTACTCTGTCGAGGCTGGAGGGTAGAATTCAGCCCCAGCATTTT.

The V call is TRBV6-2 or TRBV6-3, the J call TRBJ2-1; D might be TRBD2 (5 bases). V was clipped by 5 bases and J by 5 bases, with 10 bases between them. Germline V gene lookup returns CDR1 MNHEY and CDR2 SVGEGT. The CDR3 length is 13 residues. The CDR3 loop reads CASSLRGNNEQFF. The CDR3 nucleotides read TGTGCCAGCAGTCTCCGGGGAAACAATGAGCAGTTCTTC.

This clonotype was seen ten or more times. The chain is built from TRBV9 and TRBJ2-6, with unresolved D. CDR1 is SGDLS and CDR2 is YYNGEE in the germline V gene. The germline V and J ends were trimmed by 0 bases and 0 bases, with 4 bases remaining between them. CDR3 length: 15 amino acids. The DNA for the CDR3 is TGTGCCAGCAGCGTAGCTGGCTCTGGGGCCAACGTCCTGACTTTC. As protein: CASSVAGSGANVLTF. The variable domain in full, completed from reference TRBV9 and TRBJ2-6, reads DSGVTQTPKHLITATGQRVTLRCSPRSGDLSVYWYQQSLDQGLQFLIQYYNGEERAKGNILERFSAQQFPDLHSELNLSSLELGDSALYFCASSVAGSGANVLTFGAGSRLTVL.

This clonotype was counted ten times or more. This CDR3 reads CASSRLGHGDYGYTF. The DNA for the CDR3 is TGTGCCAGCAGCCGACTGGGCCACGGCGACTATGGCTACACCTTC. This sequence joins TRBV3-1 and TRBJ1-2; D remains ambiguous. V lost 4 bases, J lost 3 bases, and 15 bases lay in between. Germline V lookup: CDR1 LGHDT, CDR2 YNNKEL (reference sequence). There are 15 residues in the CDR3.

This clonotype was observed many times. The rearrangement links TRBV15 to TRBJ2-1, with TRBD2 matching 7 bases. The trim removed 1 base at V and 8 bases at J, leaving 8 bases unmatched. Looked up from germline, CDR1 is LNHNV and CDR2 is YYDKDF (reference sequence). This CDR3 is built from 15 residues. The CDR3 loop reads CATSRGGGEFYEQFF. The CDR3 DNA is TGTGCCACCAGCAGAGGGGGGGGGGAGTTCTATGAGCAGTTCTTC.

This chain uses TRBV20-1 with TRBJ1-2; D remains ambiguous. Germline values: CDR1 DFQATT, CDR2 SNEGSKA (reference sequence). CDR3 size: 10 residues. This CDR3 is CMTYHYGYTF. The CDR3 coding sequence is TGCATGACTTACCACTATGGCTACACCTTC.

Comments on this clonotype: It is likely a read error, because the conserved phenylalanine at the end of the CDR3 is missing. J is TRBJ2-3 and V is TRBV5-1; D unclear. The CDR3 totals 14 residues. The ends were cut back, 0 bases at V and 2 bases at J, with 7 bases in the middle. Germline lookup yields CDR1 SGHRS and CDR2 YFSETQ. CDR3 DNA sequence: TGCGCCAGCAGCTTGGCCCAGAACACAGATACGCAGTATTCT. This encodes CASSLAQNTDTQYS.

This clonotype occurred many times. The genes are TRBV30 and TRBJ1-2; maybe TRBD1 (5 bases). The ends were cut back, 5 bases at V and 0 bases at J, with 10 bases in the middle. This CDR3 region has 13 residues. The V gene's germline CDR1 is GTSNPN and CDR2 SVGIG (reference sequence). This CDR3 reads CAWSRQPNYGYTF. In nucleotides, the CDR3 is TGTGCCTGGTCCCGACAGCCTAACTATGGCTACACCTTC.

The chain has TRBV20-1 and TRBJ1-3, with a weak D call TRBD1 (5 bases). Germline CDR1 and CDR2: DFQATT and SNEGSKA (reference sequence). V was clipped by 3 bases and J by 4 bases, with 13 bases between them. CDR3 size: 14 residues. The CDR3 coding sequence is TGCAGTGCTAGTCGCAGGGCGGGAGGAAACACCATATATTTT. It yields the protein CSASRRAGGNTIYF.

As regards this clonotype: At one end, the junction sequence differs from germline, possibly due to a read error. CDR3 amino acids: CAISGGTAYEQYF. Written as DNA, the CDR3 is TGTGCCATCAGTGGTGGGACAGCCTACGAGCAGTACTTC. This rearrangement joins TRBV2 to TRBJ2-7; TRBD1 aligns across 7 bases. Germline loops: CDR1 SNHLY, CDR2 FYNNEI. CDR3 length: 13 amino acids.

This clonotype showed up many times. The genes are TRBV24-1 and TRBJ2-1, with D tentatively TRBD2 (5 bases). This CDR3 comprises 14 residues. Deletions cut 1 base from V and 7 bases from J, with 10 bases between. CDR1 and CDR2 (germline): KGHDR, SFDVKD. The CDR3 sequence: CATSDFRESNEQFF. As DNA, the CDR3 is TGTGCCACCAGTGATTTCCGGGAATCAAATGAGCAGTTCTTC.